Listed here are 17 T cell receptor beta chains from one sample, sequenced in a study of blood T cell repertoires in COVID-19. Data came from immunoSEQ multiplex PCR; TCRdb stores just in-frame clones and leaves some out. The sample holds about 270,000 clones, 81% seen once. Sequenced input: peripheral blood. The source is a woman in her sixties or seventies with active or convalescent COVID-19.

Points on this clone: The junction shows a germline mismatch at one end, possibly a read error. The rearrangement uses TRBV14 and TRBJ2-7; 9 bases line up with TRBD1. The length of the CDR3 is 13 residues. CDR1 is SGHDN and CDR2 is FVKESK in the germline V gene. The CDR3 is CASSPAPGTGFLF. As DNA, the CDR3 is TGTGCCAGCAGCCCCGCCCCCGGGACAGGGTTCCTCTTC.

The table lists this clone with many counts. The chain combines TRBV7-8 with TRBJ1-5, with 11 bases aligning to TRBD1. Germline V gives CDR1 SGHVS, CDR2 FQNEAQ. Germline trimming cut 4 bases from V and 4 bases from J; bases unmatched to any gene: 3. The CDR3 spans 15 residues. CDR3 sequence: CASSSGTGGNQPQHF. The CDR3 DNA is TGTGCCAGCAGCTCTGGGACAGGGGGTAATCAGCCCCAGCATTTT.

The CDR3 here is CASSPPAQGAVWTEAFF. The CDR3 coding sequence is TGTGCCAGCTCACCACCGGCACAGGGGGCAGTTTGGACTGAAGCTTTCTTT. The V gene is TRBV18, the J gene TRBJ1-1; 9 bases map to TRBD1. This CDR3 contains 17 residues. Germline-derived CDR1 and CDR2 are KGHSH and LQKENI. With V trimmed by 0 bases and J by 5 bases, 10 bases remained unmatched.

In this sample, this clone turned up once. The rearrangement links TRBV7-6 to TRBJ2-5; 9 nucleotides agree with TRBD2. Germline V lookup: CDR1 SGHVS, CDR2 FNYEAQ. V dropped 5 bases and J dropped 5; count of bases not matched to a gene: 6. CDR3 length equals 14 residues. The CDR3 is CASSPTGLAETQYF. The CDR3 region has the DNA TGTGCCAGCAGCCCCACTGGACTAGCGGAGACCCAGTACTTC. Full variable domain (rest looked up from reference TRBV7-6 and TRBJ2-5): GAGVSQSPRYKVTKRGQDVALRCDPISGHVSLYWYRQALGQGPEFLTYFNYEAQQDKSGLPNDRFSAERPEGSISTLTIQRTEQRDSAMYRCASSPTGLAETQYFGPGTRLLVL.

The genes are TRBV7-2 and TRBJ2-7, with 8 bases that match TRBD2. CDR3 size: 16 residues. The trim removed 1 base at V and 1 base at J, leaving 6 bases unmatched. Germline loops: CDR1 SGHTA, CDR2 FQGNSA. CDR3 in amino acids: CASSLERGLASYEQYF. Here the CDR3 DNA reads TGTGCCAGCAGCTTAGAACGAGGACTAGCATCCTACGAGCAGTACTTC.

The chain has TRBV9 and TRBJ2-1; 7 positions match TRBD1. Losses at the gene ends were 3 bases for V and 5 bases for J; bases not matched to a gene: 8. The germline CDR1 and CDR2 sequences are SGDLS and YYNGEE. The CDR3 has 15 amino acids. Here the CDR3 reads CASSATGIIDNEQFF. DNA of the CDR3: TGTGCCAGCAGCGCGACAGGGATTATCGACAATGAGCAGTTCTTC.

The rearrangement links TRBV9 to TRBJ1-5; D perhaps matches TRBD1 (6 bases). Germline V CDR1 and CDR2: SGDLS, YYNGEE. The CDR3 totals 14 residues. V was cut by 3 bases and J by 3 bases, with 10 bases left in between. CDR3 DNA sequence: TGTGCCAGCAGCGGACGACAGGACAATCAGCCCCAGCATTTT. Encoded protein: CASSGRQDNQPQHF.

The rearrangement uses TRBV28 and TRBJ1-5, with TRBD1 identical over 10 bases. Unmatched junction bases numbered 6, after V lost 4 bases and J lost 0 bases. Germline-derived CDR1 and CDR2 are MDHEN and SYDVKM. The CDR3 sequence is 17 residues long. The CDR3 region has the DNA TGTGCCAGCAGTTGGCTGGACAGGGGGTCTAGCAATCAGCCCCAGCATTTT. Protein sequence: CASSWLDRGSSNQPQHF.

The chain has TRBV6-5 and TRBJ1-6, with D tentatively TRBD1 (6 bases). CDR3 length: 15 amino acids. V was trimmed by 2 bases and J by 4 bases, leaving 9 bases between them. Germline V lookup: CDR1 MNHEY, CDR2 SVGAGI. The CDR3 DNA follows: TGTGCCAGCAGTTACGGACAGACTTATAATTCACCCCTCCACTTT. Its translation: CASSYGQTYNSPLHF.

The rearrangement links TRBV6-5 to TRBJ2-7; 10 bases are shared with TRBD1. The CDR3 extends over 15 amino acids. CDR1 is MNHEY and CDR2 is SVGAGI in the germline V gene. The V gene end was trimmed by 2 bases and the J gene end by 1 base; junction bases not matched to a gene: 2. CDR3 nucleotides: TGTGCCAGCAGTTACGAGGGACAGGGGTCCTACGAGCAGTACTTC. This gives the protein CASSYEGQGSYEQYF.

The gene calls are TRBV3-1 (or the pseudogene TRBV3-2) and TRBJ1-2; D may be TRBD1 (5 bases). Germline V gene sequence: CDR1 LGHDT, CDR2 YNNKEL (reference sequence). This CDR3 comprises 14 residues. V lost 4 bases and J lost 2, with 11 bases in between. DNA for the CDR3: TGTGCCAGCAGCCCTTCAGGGCCCAACTATGGCTACACCTTC. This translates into CASSPSGPNYGYTF.

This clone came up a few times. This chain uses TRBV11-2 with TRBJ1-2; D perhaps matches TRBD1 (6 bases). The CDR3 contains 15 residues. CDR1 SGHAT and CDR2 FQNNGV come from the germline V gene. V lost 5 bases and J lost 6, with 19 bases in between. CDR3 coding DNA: TGTGCCAGCAGCGGACGATTACAGGGAAAGGATGGCTACACCTTC. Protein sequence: CASSGRLQGKDGYTF.

CDR3 bases: TGTGCCAGCAGCTTGGGGACAGAAGAGACCCAGTACTTC. Amino acid sequence: CASSLGTEETQYF. The rearrangement links TRBV5-4 to TRBJ2-5, with D possibly being TRBD1 (6 bases). The germline gives CDR1 SGHNT, CDR2 YYREEE (reference sequence). The V end lost 0 bases, the J end lost 3 bases, and 6 bases lay between the germline ends. The CDR3 covers 13 residues. Drawing the rest from reference TRBV5-4 and TRBJ2-5, the complete variable domain is ETGVTQSPTHLIKTRGQQVTLRCSSQSGHNTVSWYQQALGQGPQFIFQYYREEENGRGNFPPRFSGLQFPNYSSELNVNALELDDSALYLCASSLGTEETQYFGPGTRLLVL.

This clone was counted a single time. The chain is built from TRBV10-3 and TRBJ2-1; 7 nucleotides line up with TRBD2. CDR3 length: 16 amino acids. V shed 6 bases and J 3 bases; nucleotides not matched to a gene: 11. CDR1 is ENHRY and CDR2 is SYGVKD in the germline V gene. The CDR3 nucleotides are TGTGCCATCAGGGCGACTGCCCAGCGGGGCTACAATGAGCAGTTCTTC. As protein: CAIRATAQRGYNEQFF.

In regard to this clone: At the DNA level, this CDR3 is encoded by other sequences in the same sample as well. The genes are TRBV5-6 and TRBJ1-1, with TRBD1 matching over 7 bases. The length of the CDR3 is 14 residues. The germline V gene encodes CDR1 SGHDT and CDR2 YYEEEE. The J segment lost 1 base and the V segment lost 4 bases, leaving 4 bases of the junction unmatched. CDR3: CASSLDRRNTEAFF. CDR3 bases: TGTGCCAGCAGCCTGGACAGGAGGAACACTGAAGCTTTCTTT. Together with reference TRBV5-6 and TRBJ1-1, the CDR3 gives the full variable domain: DAGVTQSPTHLIKTRGQQVTLRCSPKSGHDTVSWYQQALGQGPQFIFQYYEEEERQRGNFPDRFSGHQFPNYSSELNVNALLLGDSALYLCASSLDRRNTEAFFGQGTRLTVV.

The DNA for the CDR3 is TGTGCCAGCAGCACGGGACTAGCGGGGGGGACCTACGAGCAGTACTTC. It translates to CASSTGLAGGTYEQYF. V usage is TRBV5-4 and J usage is TRBJ2-7; 16 nucleotides align to TRBD2. This CDR3 is built from 16 residues. Per the germline V gene, CDR1 is SGHNT and CDR2 is YYREEE (reference sequence). With V trimmed by 4 bases and J by 2 bases, 3 bases remained unmatched.

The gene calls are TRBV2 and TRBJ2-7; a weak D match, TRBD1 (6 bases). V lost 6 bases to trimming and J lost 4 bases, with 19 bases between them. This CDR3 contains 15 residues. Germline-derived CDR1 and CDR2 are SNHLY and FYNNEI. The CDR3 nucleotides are TGTGCCAGCAGCGCGACGGGGACATGGATTTACGAGCAGTACTTC. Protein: CASSATGTWIYEQYF.